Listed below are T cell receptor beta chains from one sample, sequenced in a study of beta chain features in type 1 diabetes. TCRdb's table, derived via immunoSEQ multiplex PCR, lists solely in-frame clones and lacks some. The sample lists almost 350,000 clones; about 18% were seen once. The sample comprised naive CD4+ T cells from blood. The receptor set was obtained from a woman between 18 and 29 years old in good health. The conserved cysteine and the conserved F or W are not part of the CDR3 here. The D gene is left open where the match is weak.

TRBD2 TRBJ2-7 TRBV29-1 SVTSGSKNEQY
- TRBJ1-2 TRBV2 ASRPDRANYGYT
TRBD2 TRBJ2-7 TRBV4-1 ASSPRKLAGGPVYEQY
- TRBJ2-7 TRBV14 ASSPRQHPSYEQY
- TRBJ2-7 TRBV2 ASRSRQVSSYEQY
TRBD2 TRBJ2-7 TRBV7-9 ASRPRASGSYEQY
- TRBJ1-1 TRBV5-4 ASSSPQRTEAF
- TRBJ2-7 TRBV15 ATSRGPSEQY
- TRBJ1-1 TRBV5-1 ASSWPNTEAF
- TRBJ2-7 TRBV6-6 ASTSGTYEQY
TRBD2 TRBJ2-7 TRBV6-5 ASSRRGRETYEQY
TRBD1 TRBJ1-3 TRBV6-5 ASSYSPGQGWTIY
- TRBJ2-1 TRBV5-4 ASSSRTSGAYNEQF
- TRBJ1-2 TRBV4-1 ASSRGRDTAYRGYT
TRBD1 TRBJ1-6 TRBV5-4 ASSRPGAGGDSPLH
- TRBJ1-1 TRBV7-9 ASDSWGGTEAF
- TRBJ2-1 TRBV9 ASSPLFDEQF
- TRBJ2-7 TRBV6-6 ASRSGTWEQY
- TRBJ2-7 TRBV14 ASSQDWGGYEQY
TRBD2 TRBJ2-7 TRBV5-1 ASSFGGSLYEQY
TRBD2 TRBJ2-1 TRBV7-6 ASSFGVLAVVGEQF